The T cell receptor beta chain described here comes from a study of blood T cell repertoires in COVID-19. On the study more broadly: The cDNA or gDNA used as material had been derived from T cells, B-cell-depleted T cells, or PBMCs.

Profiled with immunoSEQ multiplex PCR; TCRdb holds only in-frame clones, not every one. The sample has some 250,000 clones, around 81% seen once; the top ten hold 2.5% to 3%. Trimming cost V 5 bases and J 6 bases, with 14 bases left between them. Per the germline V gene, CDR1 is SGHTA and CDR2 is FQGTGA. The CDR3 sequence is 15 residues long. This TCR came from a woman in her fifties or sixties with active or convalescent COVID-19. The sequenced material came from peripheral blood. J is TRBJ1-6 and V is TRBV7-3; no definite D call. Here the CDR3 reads CASSRYAGFNSPLHF. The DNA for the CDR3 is TGTGCCAGCAGCCGATACGCGGGTTTTAATTCACCCCTCCACTTT.